This TCR beta chain came from a study of blood T cell repertoires in COVID-19. CDR1 and CDR2 (germline): SGHRS, YFSETQ. The germline V and J ends were trimmed by 4 bases and 6 bases, with 7 bases remaining between them. This CDR3 region has 12 residues. Repertoires were generated with immunoSEQ multiplex PCR, while TCRdb's copy carries only in-frame clones and drops some. The profile shows more than 300,000 clones, around 87% of them singletons. Sequenced: peripheral blood. This rearrangement joins TRBV5-1 to TRBJ2-2; a weak D match, TRBD1 (6 bases). The TCR comes from a woman aged 25 to 39 with COVID-19, enrolled during active disease. In nucleotides, the CDR3 is TGCGCCAGCAGCAGGACAGCCGGGGAGCTGTTTTTT. Protein product: CASSRTAGELFF.